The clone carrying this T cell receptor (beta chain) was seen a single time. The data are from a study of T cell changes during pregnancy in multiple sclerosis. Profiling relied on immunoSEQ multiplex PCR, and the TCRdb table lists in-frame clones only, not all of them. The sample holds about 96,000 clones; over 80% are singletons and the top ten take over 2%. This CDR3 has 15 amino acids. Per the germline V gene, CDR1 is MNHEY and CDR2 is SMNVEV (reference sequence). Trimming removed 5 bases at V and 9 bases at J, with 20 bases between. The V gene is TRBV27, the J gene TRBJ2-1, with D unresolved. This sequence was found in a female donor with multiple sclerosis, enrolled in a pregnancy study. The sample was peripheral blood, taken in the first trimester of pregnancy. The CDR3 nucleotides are TGTGCCAGCAGTCCAGGTAACGCTCATTTCTTTGAGCAGTTCTTC. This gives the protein CASSPGNAHFFEQFF.